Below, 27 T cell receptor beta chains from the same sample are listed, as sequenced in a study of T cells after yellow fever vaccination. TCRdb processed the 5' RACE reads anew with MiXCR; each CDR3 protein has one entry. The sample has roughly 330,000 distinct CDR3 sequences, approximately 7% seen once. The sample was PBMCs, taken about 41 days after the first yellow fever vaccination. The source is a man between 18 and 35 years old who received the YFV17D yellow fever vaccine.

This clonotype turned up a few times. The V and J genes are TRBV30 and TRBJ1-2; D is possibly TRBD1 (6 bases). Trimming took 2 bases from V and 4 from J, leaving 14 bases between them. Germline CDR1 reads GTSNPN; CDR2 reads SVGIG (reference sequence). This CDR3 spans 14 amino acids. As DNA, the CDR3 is TGTGCCTGGAGTCTCAGGGGAAAAGGCTATGGCTACACCTTC. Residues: CAWSLRGKGYGYTF. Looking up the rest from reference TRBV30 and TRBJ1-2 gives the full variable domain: SQTIHQWPATLVQPVGSPLSLECTVEGTSNPNLYWYRQAAGRGLQLLFYSVGIGQISSEVPQNLSASRPQDRQFILSSKKLLLSDSGFYLCAWSLRGKGYGYTFGSGTRLTVV.

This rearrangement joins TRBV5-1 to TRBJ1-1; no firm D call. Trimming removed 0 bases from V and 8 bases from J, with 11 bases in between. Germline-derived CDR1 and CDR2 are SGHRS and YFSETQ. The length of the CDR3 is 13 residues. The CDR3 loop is CASSLVLGLEAFF. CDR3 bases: TGCGCCAGCAGCTTGGTTCTAGGCCTCGAAGCTTTCTTT. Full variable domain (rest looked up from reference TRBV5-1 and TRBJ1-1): KAGVTQTPRYLIKTRGQQVTLSCSPISGHRSVSWYQQTPGQGLQFLFEYFSETQRNKGNFPGRFSGRQFSNSRSEMNVSTLELGDSALYLCASSLVLGLEAFFGQGTRLTVV.

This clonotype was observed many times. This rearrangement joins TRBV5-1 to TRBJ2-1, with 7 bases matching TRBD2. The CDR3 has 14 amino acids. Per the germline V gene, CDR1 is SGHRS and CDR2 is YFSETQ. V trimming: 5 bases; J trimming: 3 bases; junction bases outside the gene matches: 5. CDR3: CASSAGGIYNEQFF. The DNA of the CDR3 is TGCGCCAGCAGTGCCGGGGGGATCTACAATGAGCAGTTCTTC.

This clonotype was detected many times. CDR3 amino acids: CASSKVDTQYF. In DNA, the CDR3 is TGCGCCAGCAGCAAGGTAGATACGCAGTATTTT. The rearrangement links TRBV5-1 to TRBJ2-3; D unclear. V dropped 4 bases and J dropped 5 bases, with 5 bases sitting between them. CDR3 length equals 11 residues. The germline gives CDR1 SGHRS, CDR2 YFSETQ.

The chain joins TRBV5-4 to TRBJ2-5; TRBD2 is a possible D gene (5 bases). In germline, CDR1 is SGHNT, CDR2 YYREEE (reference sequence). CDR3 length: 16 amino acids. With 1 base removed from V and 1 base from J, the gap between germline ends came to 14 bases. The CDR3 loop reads CASSLKAGSGQETQYF. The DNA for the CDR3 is TGTGCCAGCAGCTTGAAGGCCGGAAGCGGCCAAGAGACCCAGTACTTC.

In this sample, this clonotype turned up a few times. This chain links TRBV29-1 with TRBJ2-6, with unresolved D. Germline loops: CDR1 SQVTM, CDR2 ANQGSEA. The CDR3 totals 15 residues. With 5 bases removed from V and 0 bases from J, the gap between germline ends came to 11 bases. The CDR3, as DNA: TGCAGCGTTAAGCTGACCATCTCTGGGGCCAACGTCCTGACTTTC. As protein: CSVKLTISGANVLTF.

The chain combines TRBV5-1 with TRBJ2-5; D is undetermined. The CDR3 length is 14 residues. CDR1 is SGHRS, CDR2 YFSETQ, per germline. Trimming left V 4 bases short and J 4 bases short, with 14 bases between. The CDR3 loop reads CASSPYDSSETQYF. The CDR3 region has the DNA TGCGCCAGCAGCCCATACGACTCTTCAGAGACCCAGTACTTC.

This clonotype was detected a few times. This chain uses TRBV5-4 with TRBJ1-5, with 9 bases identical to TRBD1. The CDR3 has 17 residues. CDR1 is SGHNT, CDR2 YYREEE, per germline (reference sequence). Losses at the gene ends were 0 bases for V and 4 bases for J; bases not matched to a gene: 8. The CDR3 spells CASSLDLGQGSNQPQHF. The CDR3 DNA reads TGTGCCAGCAGCTTGGATCTGGGACAGGGATCTAATCAGCCCCAGCATTTT.

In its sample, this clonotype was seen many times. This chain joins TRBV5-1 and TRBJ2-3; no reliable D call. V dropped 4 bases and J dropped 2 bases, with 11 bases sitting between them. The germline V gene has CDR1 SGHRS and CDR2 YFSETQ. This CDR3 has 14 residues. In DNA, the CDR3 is TGCGCCAGCAGCCGGACGGGTCTCACAGATACGCAGTATTTT. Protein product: CASSRTGLTDTQYF.

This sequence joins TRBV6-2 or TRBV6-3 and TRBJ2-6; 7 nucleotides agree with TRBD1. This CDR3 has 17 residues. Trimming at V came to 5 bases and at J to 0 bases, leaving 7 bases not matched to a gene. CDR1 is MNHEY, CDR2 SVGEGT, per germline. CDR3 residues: CASSPWTGSSGANVLTF. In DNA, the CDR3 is TGTGCCAGCAGTCCGTGGACAGGAAGCTCTGGGGCCAACGTCCTGACTTTC.

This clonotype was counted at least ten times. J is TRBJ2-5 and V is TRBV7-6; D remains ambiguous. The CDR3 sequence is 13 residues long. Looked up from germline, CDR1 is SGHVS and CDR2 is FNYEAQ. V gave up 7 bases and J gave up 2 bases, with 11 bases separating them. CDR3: CASTFRQQETQYF. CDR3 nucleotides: TGTGCCAGCACGTTCAGGCAACAAGAGACCCAGTACTTC.

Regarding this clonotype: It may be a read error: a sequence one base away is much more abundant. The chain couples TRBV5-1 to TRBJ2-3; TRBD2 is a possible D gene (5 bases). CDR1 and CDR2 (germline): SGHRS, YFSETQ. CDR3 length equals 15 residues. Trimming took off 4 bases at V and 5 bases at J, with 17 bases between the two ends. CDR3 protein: CASSAYPRVEDTQYF. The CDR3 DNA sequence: TGCGCCAGCAGCGCCTACCCGAGGGTCGAAGATACGCAGTATTTT.

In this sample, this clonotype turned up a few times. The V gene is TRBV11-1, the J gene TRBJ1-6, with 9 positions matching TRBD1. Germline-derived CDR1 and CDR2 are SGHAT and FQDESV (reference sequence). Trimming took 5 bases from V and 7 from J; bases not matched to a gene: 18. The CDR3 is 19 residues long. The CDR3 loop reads CASSLAGQGYGIVNSPLHF. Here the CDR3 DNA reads TGTGCCAGCAGCCTGGCTGGACAGGGGTATGGGATAGTCAATTCACCCCTCCACTTT.

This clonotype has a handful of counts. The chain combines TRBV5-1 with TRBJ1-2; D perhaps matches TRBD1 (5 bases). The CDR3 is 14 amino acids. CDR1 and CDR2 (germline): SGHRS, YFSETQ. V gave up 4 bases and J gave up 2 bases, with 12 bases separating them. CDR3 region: CASSQDAGNYGYTF. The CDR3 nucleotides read TGCGCCAGCAGCCAAGACGCAGGGAACTATGGCTACACCTTC.

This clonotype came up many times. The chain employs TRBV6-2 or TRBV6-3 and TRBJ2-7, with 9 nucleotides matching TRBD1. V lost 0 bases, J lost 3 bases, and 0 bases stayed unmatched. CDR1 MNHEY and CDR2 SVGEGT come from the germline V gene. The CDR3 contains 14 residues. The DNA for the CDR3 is TGTGCCAGCAGTTACTCGACAGGGGGCTACGAGCAGTACTTC. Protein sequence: CASSYSTGGYEQYF.

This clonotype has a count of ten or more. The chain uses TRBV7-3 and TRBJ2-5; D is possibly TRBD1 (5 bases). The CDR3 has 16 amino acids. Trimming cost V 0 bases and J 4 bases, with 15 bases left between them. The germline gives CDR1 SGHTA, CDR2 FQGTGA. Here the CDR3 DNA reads TGTGCCAGCAGCTTAACGGGATCTGGGGCCGGAGAGACCCAGTACTTC. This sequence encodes CASSLTGSGAGETQYF.

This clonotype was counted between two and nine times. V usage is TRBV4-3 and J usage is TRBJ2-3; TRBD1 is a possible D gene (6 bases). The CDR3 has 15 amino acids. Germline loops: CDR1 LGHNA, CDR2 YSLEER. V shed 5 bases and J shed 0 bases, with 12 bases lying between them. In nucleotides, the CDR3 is TGCGCCAGCAGCGTACAGGGTCATAGCACAGATACGCAGTATTTT. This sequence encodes CASSVQGHSTDTQYF.

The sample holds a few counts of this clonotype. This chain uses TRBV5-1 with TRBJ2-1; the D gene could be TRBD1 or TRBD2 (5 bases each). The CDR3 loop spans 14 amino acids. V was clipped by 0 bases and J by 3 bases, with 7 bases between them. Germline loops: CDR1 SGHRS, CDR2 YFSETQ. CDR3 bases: TGCGCCAGCAGCTTGGGAGGGGTCTACAATGAGCAGTTCTTC. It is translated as CASSLGGVYNEQFF.

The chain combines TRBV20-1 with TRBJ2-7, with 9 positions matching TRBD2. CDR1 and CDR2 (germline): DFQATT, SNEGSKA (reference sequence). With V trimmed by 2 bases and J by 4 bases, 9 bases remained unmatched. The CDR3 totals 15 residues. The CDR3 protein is CSARLPGLAKYEQYF. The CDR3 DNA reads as TGCAGTGCTAGACTCCCGGGACTAGCAAAATACGAGCAGTACTTC.

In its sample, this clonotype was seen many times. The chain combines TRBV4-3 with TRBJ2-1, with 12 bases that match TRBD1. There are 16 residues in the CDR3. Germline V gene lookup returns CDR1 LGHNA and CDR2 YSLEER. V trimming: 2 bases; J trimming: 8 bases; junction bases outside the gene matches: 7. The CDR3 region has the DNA TGCGCCAGCAGCCAAACTCCGGGACAGGGGGCCGATGAGCAGTTCTTC. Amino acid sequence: CASSQTPGQGADEQFF.

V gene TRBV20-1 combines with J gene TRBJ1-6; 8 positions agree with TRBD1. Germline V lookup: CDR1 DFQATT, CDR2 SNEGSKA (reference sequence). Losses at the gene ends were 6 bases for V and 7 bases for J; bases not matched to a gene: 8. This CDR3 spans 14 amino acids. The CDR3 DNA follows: TGCAGTGCCGGGACAGGACGGGAAAATTCACCCCTCCACTTT. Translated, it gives CSAGTGRENSPLHF.

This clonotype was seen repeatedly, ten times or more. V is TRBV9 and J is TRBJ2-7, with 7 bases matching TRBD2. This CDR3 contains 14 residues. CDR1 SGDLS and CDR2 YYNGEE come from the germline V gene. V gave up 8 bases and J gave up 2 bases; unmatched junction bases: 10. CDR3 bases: TGTGCCAGACGGGAGGACCATCCTACCTACGAGCAGTACGTC. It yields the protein CARREDHPTYEQYV.

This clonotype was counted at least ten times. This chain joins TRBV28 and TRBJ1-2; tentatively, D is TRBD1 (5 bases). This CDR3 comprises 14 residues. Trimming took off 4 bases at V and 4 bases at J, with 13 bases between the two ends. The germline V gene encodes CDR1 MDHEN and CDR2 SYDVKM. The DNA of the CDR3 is TGTGCCAGCAGTTCGTTTGGGGGTGCCTATGGCTACACCTTC. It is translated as CASSSFGGAYGYTF.

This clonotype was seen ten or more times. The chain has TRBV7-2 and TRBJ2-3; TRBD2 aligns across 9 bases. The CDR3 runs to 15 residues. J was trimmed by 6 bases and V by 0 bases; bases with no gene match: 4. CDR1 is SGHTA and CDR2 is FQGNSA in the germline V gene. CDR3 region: CASSLALAGMDTQYF. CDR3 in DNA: TGTGCCAGCAGCTTAGCGCTAGCGGGAATGGATACGCAGTATTTT.

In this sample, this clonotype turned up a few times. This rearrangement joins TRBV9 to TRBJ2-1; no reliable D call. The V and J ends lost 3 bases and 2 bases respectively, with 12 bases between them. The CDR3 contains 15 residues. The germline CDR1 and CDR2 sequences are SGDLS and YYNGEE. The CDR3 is CASSGTANTYNEQFF. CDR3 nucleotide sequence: TGTGCCAGCAGCGGCACCGCGAACACCTACAATGAGCAGTTCTTC.

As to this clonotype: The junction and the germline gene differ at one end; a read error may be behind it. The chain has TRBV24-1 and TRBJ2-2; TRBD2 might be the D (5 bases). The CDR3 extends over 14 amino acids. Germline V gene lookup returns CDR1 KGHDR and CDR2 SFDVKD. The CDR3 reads CATSDFFGTGELLF. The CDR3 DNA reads TGTGCCACCAGTGATTTCTTCGGAACCGGGGAGCTGCTTTTT.

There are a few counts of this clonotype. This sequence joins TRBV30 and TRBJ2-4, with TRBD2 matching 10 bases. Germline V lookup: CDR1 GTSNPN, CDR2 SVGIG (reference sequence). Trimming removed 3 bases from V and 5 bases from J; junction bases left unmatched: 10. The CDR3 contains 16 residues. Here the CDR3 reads CAWSDMSSGGENIQYF. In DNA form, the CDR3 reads TGTGCCTGGAGCGATATGTCTAGCGGGGGCGAAAACATTCAGTACTTC. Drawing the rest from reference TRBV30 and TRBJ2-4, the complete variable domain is SQTIHQWPATLVQPVGSPLSLECTVEGTSNPNLYWYRQAAGRGLQLLFYSVGIGQISSEVPQNLSASRPQDRQFILSSKKLLLSDSGFYLCAWSDMSSGGENIQYFGAGTRLSVL.